These 17 T cell receptor beta chains came from one sample sequenced in a study of response to subunit inactivated influenza vaccine. TCRdb redid the calling of the RT-PCR reads with MiXCR, one entry per CDR3 protein. Of roughly 550,000 distinct CDR3 sequences listed, under 30% are singletons. Another study also made use of these data, one on T cells expressing NK-cell markers. According to that study: 5'RACE template switching with UMIs produced the TCR beta cDNA.

Sample: CD4+ T cells sorted from PBMCs, taken 11 to 12 days after vaccination. All receptors come from a man aged 50-59 years who received an inactivated influenza vaccine.

There are a few counts of this clonotype. The rearrangement links TRBV6-2 or TRBV6-3 to TRBJ1-1, with D hard to call. Germline V gene lookup returns CDR1 MNHEY and CDR2 SVGEGT. The CDR3 runs 14 residues. The V end lost 0 bases, the J end lost 9 bases, and 14 bases lay between the germline ends. The CDR3 is CASSYSSTGPKAFF. As DNA, the CDR3 is TGTGCCAGCAGTTACTCGAGTACCGGACCCAAAGCTTTCTTT.

In its sample, this clonotype was seen a few times. The chain has TRBV2 and TRBJ1-5, with D possibly matching TRBD1 (6 bases). CDR1 and CDR2 from the germline V gene are SNHLY and FYNNEI. The V end lost 6 bases, the J end lost 7 bases, and 16 bases lay between the germline ends. This CDR3 comprises 14 residues. CDR3 protein: CASSQGKGGQPQHF. The CDR3, as DNA: TGTGCCAGCAGCCAGGGCAAGGGGGGACAGCCCCAGCATTTT.

As DNA, the CDR3 is TGTGCCAGCAGTGAAGGTGCAGCGAGCAATCAGCCCCAGCATTTT. It is translated as CASSEGAASNQPQHF. The chain uses TRBV6-1 and TRBJ1-5; D call uncertain. The V end was cut by 1 base, the J end by 1 base, with 8 bases between. The CDR3 contains 15 residues. Germline assignment: CDR1 MNHNS and CDR2 SASEGT.

The chain employs TRBV12-3 or TRBV12-4 and TRBJ2-1; 7 nucleotides line up with TRBD1. The V gene end was trimmed by 5 bases and the J gene end by 4 bases; junction bases not matched to a gene: 14. The CDR3 is 17 residues long. The CDR3 spells CASSDRVTDRVYNEQFF. The CDR3 coding sequence is TGTGCCAGCAGTGACCGAGTGACCGACAGGGTTTACAATGAGCAGTTCTTC.

V gene TRBV11-2 combines with J gene TRBJ2-1; D might be TRBD2 (5 bases). Trimming removed 2 bases from V and 6 bases from J, with 20 bases in between. This CDR3 region has 17 residues. The germline V gene has CDR1 SGHAT and CDR2 FQNNGV. CDR3 region: CASSLSRILVRGNEQFF. The CDR3 coding sequence is TGTGCCAGCAGCTTAAGCCGGATTTTGGTCCGGGGCAATGAGCAGTTCTTC.

This clonotype occurred a few times. This chain links TRBV12-3 or TRBV12-4 with TRBJ2-1; D could derive from TRBD1 or TRBD2 (5 bases each). The germline V and J ends were trimmed by 7 bases and 9 bases, with 16 bases remaining between them. The CDR3 spans 13 residues. CDR3 DNA: TGTGCCAGCACGCCGGGACCAACGGGTGAGCAGTTCTTC. It encodes CASTPGPTGEQFF.

This clonotype occurred a few times. The chain is built from TRBV7-8 and TRBJ2-1, with a weak D call TRBD1 (5 bases). Trimming cost V 11 bases and J 9 bases, with 14 bases left between them. Germline V gene sequence: CDR1 SGHVS, CDR2 FQNEAQ. The CDR3 sequence is 11 residues long. This CDR3 is CAGQTHSEQFF. The CDR3 DNA follows: TGTGCCGGACAAACCCACAGTGAGCAGTTCTTC.

This chain links TRBV20-1 with TRBJ2-5; TRBD2 is a possible D gene (5 bases). V was pared by 0 bases and J by 9 bases, with 8 bases between. The CDR3 covers 11 residues. CDR1 is DFQATT and CDR2 is SNEGSKA in the germline V gene (reference sequence). The CDR3 nucleotides read TGCAGTGCTAGAGATCTGGAGGCCCAGTACTTC. Translating gives CSARDLEAQYF.

There are a few counts of this clonotype. The chain uses TRBV11-2 and TRBJ1-2; no clear D gene. Looked up from germline, CDR1 is SGHAT and CDR2 is FQNNGV. Trimming stripped 1 base from V and 3 bases from J, with 12 bases between. The CDR3 extends over 15 amino acids. The CDR3 nucleotides are TGTGCCAGCAGCTTAGGGACCGGGCTTGACTATGGCTACACCTTC. As protein: CASSLGTGLDYGYTF.

This clonotype was picked up a small number of times. J is TRBJ2-7 and V is TRBV18; no firm D call. The V end lost 3 bases, the J end lost 1 base, and 7 bases lay between the germline ends. The length of the CDR3 is 13 residues. Germline V gene sequence: CDR1 KGHSH, CDR2 LQKENI. The CDR3 region has the DNA TGTGCCAGCTCACCGGACGTATCCTACGAGCAGTACTTC. Protein product: CASSPDVSYEQYF. The variable domain in full, with the rest retrieved from reference TRBV18 and TRBJ2-7, is NAGVMQNPRHLVRRRGQEARLRCSPMKGHSHVYWYRQLPEEGLKFMVYLQKENIIDESGMPKERFSAEFPKEGPSILRIQQVVRGDSAAYFCASSPDVSYEQYFGPGTRLTVT.

The CDR3 sequence is CASSSAMTSTYEQYF. The DNA of the CDR3 is TGTGCCAGCAGTTCTGCCATGACTAGTACCTACGAGCAGTACTTC. V usage is TRBV6-2 or TRBV6-3 and J usage is TRBJ2-7; tentatively, D is TRBD2 (6 bases). The CDR3 length is 15 residues. Per the germline V gene, CDR1 is MNHEY and CDR2 is SVGEGT. V lost 4 bases and J lost 2, with 15 bases in between.

This clonotype was seen a handful of times. J is TRBJ2-3 and V is TRBV12-3 or TRBV12-4, with TRBD2 matching over 8 bases. This CDR3 region has 15 residues. V lost 5 bases to trimming and J lost 7 bases; unmatched junction nucleotides: 11. CDR3 nucleotide sequence: TGTGCCAGCAGTCCGGGGGGGACTAGTAAGAATACGCAGTATTTT. It codes for CASSPGGTSKNTQYF.

This clonotype was found a few times. The chain joins TRBV14 to TRBJ2-1; 9 bases are a match to TRBD2. CDR1 is SGHDN and CDR2 is FVKESK in the germline V gene. V dropped 4 bases and J dropped 10; count of bases not matched to a gene: 11. This CDR3 comprises 15 residues. In DNA form, the CDR3 reads TGTGCCAGCAGCCTTGTAGCGGGAGCATTCGGCGAGCAGTTCTTC. Protein product: CASSLVAGAFGEQFF.

This clonotype was recorded a few times. The J gene is TRBJ1-2, the V gene TRBV10-3; D gene uncertain. Per germline, CDR1 ENHRY and CDR2 SYGVKD. The CDR3 consists of 13 residues. V was pared by 1 base and J by 3 bases, with 6 bases between. CDR3 protein: CAISELPYYGYTF. The CDR3 DNA reads TGTGCCATCAGTGAGTTACCGTACTATGGCTACACCTTC.

This clonotype occurred a few times. This chain uses TRBV28 with TRBJ2-1, with 7 bases that match TRBD2. V lost 6 bases and J lost 10; bases outside the gene matches: 9. CDR1 and CDR2 (germline): MDHEN, SYDVKM. The CDR3 extends over 13 amino acids. The chain's CDR3 is CASSPAGPLEQFF. The CDR3 DNA reads TGTGCCAGCAGCCCAGCGGGACCGCTGGAGCAGTTCTTC.

This clonotype came up a few times. This chain links TRBV10-3 with TRBJ2-2; TRBD2 agrees at 15 bases. The CDR3 sequence is 19 residues long. The V gene end was trimmed by 6 bases and the J gene end by 1 base; junction bases not matched to a gene: 9. Germline CDR1 and CDR2: ENHRY and SYGVKD. The CDR3 spells CAISRTGLAGGMNTGELFF. CDR3 bases: TGTGCCATCAGCCGCACAGGACTAGCGGGGGGGATGAACACCGGGGAGCTGTTTTTT.

This chain joins TRBV5-1 and TRBJ2-1; tentatively, D is TRBD2 (5 bases). Trimming took off 0 bases at V and 8 bases at J, with 15 bases between the two ends. Per the germline V gene, CDR1 is SGHRS and CDR2 is YFSETQ. The CDR3 length is 15 residues. This CDR3 reads CASSLGGRSFDEQFF. The CDR3 DNA follows: TGCGCCAGCAGCTTGGGAGGGAGAAGTTTCGATGAGCAGTTCTTC.